Following are 23 T cell receptor beta chains from one sample sequenced in a study of T cells in Graves' hyperthyroidism and ophthalmopathy. TCR beta CDR3 regions were amplified from RNA. Initially, a first-round RT-PCR of the TCR CDR3 employed the HTBI primer set. TCRdb used MiXCR to reprocess the multiplex PCR reads, holding one entry per CDR3 protein. The repertoire holds a few hundred thousand distinct CDR3 sequences, with about 13% as singletons. Sequenced material: blood. These receptors originate from a man aged 30-40 years with Graves' hyperthyroidism that later progressed to Graves' ophthalmopathy.

This clonotype was seen repeatedly, ten times or more. This chain uses TRBV2 with TRBJ1-6; 9 nucleotides align to TRBD1. V dropped 1 base and J dropped 7; count of bases not matched to a gene: 2. The CDR3 has 15 amino acids. From germline, CDR1 is SNHLY and CDR2 FYNNEI. In DNA, the CDR3 is TGTGCCAGCAGTGAAGGGACAGGGGAAAATTCACCCCTCCACTTT. It translates to CASSEGTGENSPLHF.

This clonotype was seen at least ten times. The V gene is TRBV28, the J gene TRBJ2-3, with a tentative D call TRBD2 (7 bases). Germline CDR1 MDHEN, CDR2 SYDVKM. V was trimmed by 4 bases and J by 7 bases, leaving 18 bases between them. There are 15 residues in the CDR3. DNA of the CDR3: TGTGCCAGCAGTTACCCTACAGGGAGGGGGAATACGCAGTATTTT. The encoded protein is CASSYPTGRGNTQYF.

In this sample, this clonotype turned up many times. The J gene is TRBJ2-5, the V gene TRBV12-3 or TRBV12-4; 7 nucleotides align to TRBD2. V dropped 5 bases and J dropped 3; count of bases not matched to a gene: 15. There are 17 residues in the CDR3. As DNA, the CDR3 is TGTGCCAGCAGTCAAATCTGGGGGGGTGGGCTCAAAGAGACCCAGTACTTC. Translation gives CASSQIWGGGLKETQYF.

In its sample, this clonotype was seen many times. The chain links TRBV5-1 to TRBJ1-2; 7 bases fit TRBD1. The CDR3 contains 14 residues. V shed 3 bases and J 6 bases; nucleotides not matched to a gene: 8. Germline CDR1 is SGHRS and CDR2 is YFSETQ. Here the CDR3 reads CASSSAEGANGYTF. CDR3 in DNA: TGCGCCAGCAGCTCGGCCGAGGGGGCCAATGGCTACACCTTC. The full variable domain, completed using reference TRBV5-1 and TRBJ1-2, is KAGVTQTPRYLIKTRGQQVTLSCSPISGHRSVSWYQQTPGQGLQFLFEYFSETQRNKGNFPGRFSGRQFSNSRSEMNVSTLELGDSALYLCASSSAEGANGYTFGSGTRLTVV.

About this clonotype itself: This may stem from a read error, because a much larger clone lies one nucleotide away. The chain is built from TRBV5-5 and TRBJ1-5; 8 nucleotides agree with TRBD1. The V gene's germline CDR1 is SGHKS and CDR2 YYEKEE (reference sequence). The CDR3 sequence is 15 residues long. With V trimmed by 3 bases and J by 7 bases, 9 bases remained unmatched. CDR3 amino acids: CASSSTDRGGQPQHF. The CDR3 nucleotides are TGTGCCAGCAGCTCGACCGACAGGGGTGGGCAGCCCCAGCATTTT.

This clonotype appeared many times. V is TRBV12-3 or TRBV12-4 and J is TRBJ2-3, with D possibly matching TRBD1 (7 bases). This CDR3 spans 13 amino acids. The ends were cut back, 6 bases at V and 4 bases at J, with 11 bases in the middle. The chain's CDR3 is CASSPGGSDTQYF. Written as DNA, the CDR3 is TGTGCCAGCAGCCCAGGGGGGTCAGATACGCAGTATTTT.

This clonotype has at least ten counts. This chain connects TRBV12-3 or TRBV12-4 to TRBJ2-2, with 9 bases aligning to TRBD2. This CDR3 contains 17 residues. V trimming: 6 bases; J trimming: 3 bases; junction bases outside the gene matches: 11. For the CDR3, the DNA is TGTGCCAGCAGCCCCTTTGACAGCGGGGGGTACACCGGGGAGCTGTTTTTT. Amino acid sequence: CASSPFDSGGYTGELFF.

Comments on this clonotype: The junction departs from germline at one end; a sequencing error may be responsible. This chain links TRBV4-1 with TRBJ2-5, with 9 bases aligning to TRBD2. The CDR3 length is 15 residues. Germline V gene sequence: CDR1 MGHRA, CDR2 YSYEKL. As DNA, the CDR3 is TGCGCCAGCAGCCCGGGGACTAGCAATCAAGAGGCCCAGTACTTC. Protein sequence: CASSPGTSNQEAQYF.

This clonotype was found many times. The CDR3 DNA reads as TGTGCCAGCAGCGCATCCCCCCGGGGAGAAGCTGAAGCTTTCTTT. Protein: CASSASPRGEAEAFF. This chain links TRBV2 with TRBJ1-1, with D uncertain. Germline CDR1 and CDR2: SNHLY and FYNNEI. V dropped 6 bases and J dropped 6 bases, with 20 bases sitting between them. The CDR3 consists of 15 residues.

The chain combines TRBV12-3 or TRBV12-4 with TRBJ2-7, with 7 positions matching TRBD1. J lost 6 bases, V lost 5 bases, and 4 bases had no gene match. The CDR3 totals 12 residues. CDR3 sequence reads: CASSPQGSEQYF. The CDR3 DNA reads TGTGCCAGCAGTCCACAGGGGTCCGAGCAGTACTTC.

In its sample, this clonotype was seen a few times. The chain carries TRBV5-5 and TRBJ1-3, with D unclear. The germline V gene encodes CDR1 SGHKS and CDR2 YYEKEE (reference sequence). With 5 bases removed from V and 4 bases from J, the gap between germline ends came to 16 bases. This CDR3 contains 15 residues. CDR3 loop: CASRIRFNSGNTIYF. The DNA of the CDR3 is TGTGCCAGCAGAATACGGTTTAACTCGGGAAACACCATATATTTT.

CDR3 bases: TGTGCCACCCGAAGCGGTGGGGCCTGGAACACCATATATTTT. This gives the protein CATRSGGAWNTIYF. This chain uses TRBV19 with TRBJ1-3; maybe TRBD1 (5 bases). Trimming cost V 10 bases and J 7 bases, with 20 bases left between them. The CDR3 totals 14 residues. Germline values: CDR1 LNHDA, CDR2 SQIVND (reference sequence). The full variable domain, rest sourced from reference TRBV19 and TRBJ1-3, is DGGITQSPKYLFRKEGQNVTLSCEQNLNHDAMYWYRQDPGQGLRLIYYSQIVNDFQKGDIAEGYSVSREKKESFPLTVTSAQKNPTAFYLCATRSGGAWNTIYFGEGSWLTVV.

Many counts were recorded for this clonotype. The chain employs TRBV5-5 and TRBJ1-1; D not certain. CDR3 length: 14 amino acids. The V gene lost 0 bases and the J gene lost 2 bases, with 8 bases spanning the gap. Germline V gene sequence: CDR1 SGHKS, CDR2 YYEKEE (reference sequence). The CDR3, as DNA: TGTGCCAGCAGCTTGGTTCTTTATAACACTGAAGCTTTCTTT. It encodes CASSLVLYNTEAFF.

This clonotype was observed at least ten times. V usage is TRBV7-2 and J usage is TRBJ1-1, with a weak D call TRBD1 (6 bases). The germline V and J ends were trimmed by 3 bases and 10 bases, with 18 bases remaining between them. Germline V gene sequence: CDR1 SGHTA, CDR2 FQGNSA. This CDR3 is 14 amino acids long. The CDR3 loop is CASSLGGRRGLAFF. The CDR3 coding sequence is TGTGCCAGCAGCTTGGGGGGCCGAAGGGGACTAGCTTTCTTT.

In this sample, this clonotype turned up a few times. The rearrangement uses TRBV20-1 and TRBJ1-6, with a tentative D call TRBD1 (5 bases). V lost 4 bases to trimming and J lost 8 bases, with 15 bases between them. Germline V gene lookup returns CDR1 DFQATT and CDR2 SNEGSKA (reference sequence). This CDR3 contains 14 residues. The CDR3, as DNA: TGCAGTGCTACACGGACCCTGGGGGATTCACCCCTCCACTTT. Amino acids: CSATRTLGDSPLHF.

The table lists this clonotype with many counts. V gene TRBV7-9 combines with J gene TRBJ1-2; no clear D. This CDR3 has 15 residues. Trimming shortened V by 3 bases and J by 0 bases, and 11 bases separated the two germline ends. Looked up from germline, CDR1 is SEHNR and CDR2 is FQNEAQ (reference sequence). The CDR3 coding sequence is TGTGCCAGCAGCTTGCCAGTTGGGGCTAACTATGGCTACACCTTC. Its protein is CASSLPVGANYGYTF.

The V and J genes are TRBV13 and TRBJ1-2; D is ambiguous. The CDR3 runs to 13 residues. V was trimmed by 0 bases and J by 8 bases, leaving 10 bases between them. CDR1 and CDR2 from the germline V gene are PRHDT and FYEKMQ (reference sequence). Here the CDR3 DNA reads TGTGCCAGCAGCTTAGGGCCAGCGGGGGGCTACACCTTC. Residues: CASSLGPAGGYTF.

The rearrangement joins TRBV25-1 to TRBJ2-1; D unresolved. Germline CDR1 reads MGHDK; CDR2 reads SYGVNS. The CDR3 has 16 residues. The ends were cut back, 1 base at V and 0 bases at J, with 10 bases in the middle. The CDR3 sequence: CASSEWAVSSYNEQFF. The CDR3 DNA reads TGTGCCAGCAGTGAATGGGCGGTTAGCTCCTACAATGAGCAGTTCTTC.

This clonotype was recorded a few times. The rearrangement links TRBV18 to TRBJ1-5; D unresolved. The CDR3 runs to 14 residues. CDR1 KGHSH and CDR2 LQKENI come from the germline V gene. With 2 bases removed from V and 3 bases from J, the gap between germline ends came to 8 bases. CDR3 amino acids: CASSPGVYNQPQHF. DNA of the CDR3: TGTGCCAGCTCACCAGGCGTCTACAATCAGCCCCAGCATTTT.

This clonotype was picked up many times. The J gene is TRBJ2-7, the V gene TRBV6-1; 11 nucleotides match TRBD1. V was clipped by 5 bases and J by 4 bases; unmatched bases: 7. Germline-derived CDR1 and CDR2 are MNHNS and SASEGT. This CDR3 is 15 amino acids long. The CDR3 DNA reads TGTGCCAGCAGTTCCGGACAGGGGGCGTTATACGAGCAGTACTTC. Its protein is CASSSGQGALYEQYF.

This clonotype has a handful of counts. The chain is built from TRBV28 and TRBJ2-4, with unresolved D. Germline assignment: CDR1 MDHEN and CDR2 SYDVKM. V was pared by 4 bases and J by 8 bases, with 12 bases between. The CDR3 extends over 13 amino acids. This CDR3 is CASSSYRLHIQYF. CDR3 coding DNA: TGTGCCAGCAGTTCATACCGGTTACACATTCAGTACTTC.

This clonotype was seen a handful of times. This rearrangement joins TRBV5-6 to TRBJ1-4; D is unresolved. V was clipped by 7 bases and J by 11 bases, with 18 bases between them. Per germline, CDR1 SGHDT and CDR2 YYEEEE. CDR3 length equals 13 residues. CDR3 loop: CASQDRGSWKLFF. The CDR3 DNA sequence: TGTGCCAGCCAGGACCGAGGATCTTGGAAACTGTTTTTT. The variable domain in full, completed from reference TRBV5-6 and TRBJ1-4, reads DAGVTQSPTHLIKTRGQQVTLRCSPKSGHDTVSWYQQALGQGPQFIFQYYEEEERQRGNFPDRFSGHQFPNYSSELNVNALLLGDSALYLCASQDRGSWKLFFGSGTQLSVL.

In this sample, this clonotype turned up a few times. The chain links TRBV12-3 or TRBV12-4 to TRBJ2-3; 8 bases are shared with TRBD2. After removal of 1 base from V and 2 bases from J, the junction contained 2 bases not matched to a gene. This CDR3 contains 15 residues. CDR3 sequence: CASSLVGGATDTQYF. The CDR3 DNA follows: TGTGCCAGCAGTTTAGTCGGGGGGGCCACAGATACGCAGTATTTT.